The 26 T cell receptor beta chains presented below share a single source sample, sequenced in a study of T cells in Graves' hyperthyroidism and ophthalmopathy. The investigators amplified TCR beta CDR3 regions from RNA transcripts. First-round RT-PCR of the TCR CDR3 relied on the HTBI primer set. A single record per CDR3 protein comes from TCRdb applying MiXCR to the multiplex PCR reads. This sample yields approximately 630,000 distinct CDR3 sequences, of which roughly 16% are seen a single time; 3.5% to 4% belongs to the top ten. The sequenced material came from blood. These receptors were collected from a woman in her 30s with Graves' hyperthyroidism.

This clonotype was counted ten times or more. This chain connects TRBV5-1 to TRBJ2-7, with TRBD2 as a possible D gene (6 bases). CDR3 length equals 14 residues. V dropped 4 bases and J dropped 3 bases, with 14 bases sitting between them. Germline V lookup: CDR1 SGHRS, CDR2 YFSETQ. The CDR3 spells CASSRDSGGYEQYF. The CDR3 nucleotides are TGCGCCAGCAGCCGGGACTCTGGGGGCTACGAGCAGTACTTC.

The chain joins TRBV19 to TRBJ2-7, with a tentative D call TRBD1 (5 bases). V was cut by 7 bases and J by 1 base, with 8 bases left in between. Germline V gives CDR1 LNHDA, CDR2 SQIVND (reference sequence). This CDR3 comprises 12 residues. The CDR3 DNA follows: TGTGCCAGTATGTCAGGGTCCTACGAGCAGTACTTC. This encodes CASMSGSYEQYF.

This clonotype came up many times. The chain uses TRBV11-2 and TRBJ2-1, with TRBD2 identical over 9 bases. The CDR3 is made up of 16 amino acids. V lost 5 bases, J lost 0 bases, and 5 bases stayed unmatched. Germline assignment: CDR1 SGHAT and CDR2 FQNNGV. CDR3 region: CASSALAGSSYNEQFF. CDR3 bases: TGTGCCAGCAGCGCACTAGCGGGCAGCTCCTACAATGAGCAGTTCTTC. Using reference TRBV11-2 and TRBJ2-1 for the parts outside the CDR3, the full variable domain is EAGVAQSPRYKIIEKRQSVAFWCNPISGHATLYWYQQILGQGPKLLIQFQNNGVVDDSQLPKDRFSAERLKGVDSTLKIQPAKLEDSAVYLCASSALAGSSYNEQFFGPGTRLTVL.

This clonotype was seen only a few times. The chain carries TRBV6-1 and TRBJ2-1; TRBD1 might be the D (6 bases). V lost 5 bases to trimming and J lost 2 bases, with 13 bases between them. In germline, CDR1 is MNHNS, CDR2 SASEGT. This CDR3 contains 15 residues. In nucleotides, the CDR3 is TGTGCCAGCAGTCCTGTACAGGGTACCTACAATGAGCAGTTCTTC. The encoded protein is CASSPVQGTYNEQFF.

At least ten counts were recorded for this clonotype. CDR3 loop: CSAREGAFGELFF. The CDR3 DNA is TGCAGCGCCCGGGAGGGGGCTTTCGGGGAGCTGTTTTTT. The chain couples TRBV29-1 to TRBJ2-2, with D perhaps matching TRBD2 (8 bases). Deletions cut 7 bases from V and 7 bases from J, with 16 bases between. This CDR3 is built from 13 residues. Germline CDR1 reads SQVTM; CDR2 reads ANQGSEA.

This clonotype was recorded at least ten times. The chain combines TRBV30 with TRBJ2-5; 7 bases align to TRBD1. The CDR3 totals 12 residues. Trimming cost V 1 base and J 5 bases; bases outside gene matches: 1. Germline V gene lookup returns CDR1 GTSNPN and CDR2 SVGIG (reference sequence). The DNA for the CDR3 is TGTGCCTGGAGTGGCAGGGGGGAGACCCAGTACTTC. It specifies CAWSGRGETQYF.

This clonotype was recorded at least ten times. This rearrangement joins TRBV6-2 or TRBV6-3 to TRBJ2-3, with D maybe TRBD2 (6 bases). The CDR3 extends over 14 amino acids. V was cut by 6 bases and J by 4 bases, with 14 bases left in between. Germline V gene data show CDR1 as MNHEY and CDR2 as SVGEGT. The DNA for the CDR3 is TGTGCCAGCAGCCCTGCTCGGGAGCCAGATACGCAGTATTTT. It is translated as CASSPAREPDTQYF.

In this sample, this clonotype turned up many times. This chain connects TRBV7-9 to TRBJ2-2; TRBD1 agrees at 9 bases. Germline-derived CDR1 and CDR2 are SEHNR and FQNEAQ (reference sequence). The CDR3 is 14 amino acids. With 5 bases clipped from V and 6 bases from J, the junction kept 4 bases outside the gene matches. In nucleotides, the CDR3 is TGTGCCAGCAGCAGCTGGACAGGGGCCGGGGAGCTGTTTTTT. It specifies CASSSWTGAGELFF.

The chain links TRBV10-1 to TRBJ1-2; the match to TRBD1 covers 8 bases. This CDR3 has 14 residues. Germline CDR1 and CDR2: WNHNN and SYGVQD (reference sequence). The junction had 8 bases not matched to a gene; V was cut back by 4 bases and J by 7 bases. CDR3 sequence: CASSGGQGSSGYTF. The CDR3, as DNA: TGCGCCAGCAGTGGAGGACAGGGTTCGTCTGGCTACACCTTC.

The chain uses TRBV19 and TRBJ2-7, with a weak D call TRBD2 (7 bases). The V end lost 5 bases, the J end lost 0 bases, and 14 bases lay between the germline ends. The CDR3 length is 15 residues. CDR1 is LNHDA, CDR2 SQIVND, per germline (reference sequence). The CDR3: CASSSGGQISYEQYF. In DNA form, the CDR3 reads TGTGCCAGTAGTTCGGGAGGACAGATCTCCTACGAGCAGTACTTC.

This clonotype was observed many times. The chain carries TRBV9 and TRBJ2-7; 9 nucleotides match TRBD2. Germline V gene sequence: CDR1 SGDLS, CDR2 YYNGEE. There are 14 residues in the CDR3. Trimming removed 0 bases from V and 3 bases from J; junction bases left unmatched: 1. For the CDR3, the DNA is TGTGCCAGCAGCGTAGGACTAGCGGACTACGAGCAGTACTTC. Its translation is CASSVGLADYEQYF.

The sample holds many counts of this clonotype. The chain carries TRBV6-1 and TRBJ1-2; tentatively, D is TRBD1 (5 bases). The germline V and J ends were trimmed by 2 bases and 4 bases, with 8 bases remaining between them. This CDR3 is 13 amino acids long. CDR1 and CDR2 from the germline V gene are MNHNS and SASEGT. Here the CDR3 DNA reads TGTGCCAGCAGTGAACAGGGTGGCTATGGCTACACCTTC. This translates into CASSEQGGYGYTF.

The rearrangement links TRBV20-1 to TRBJ2-3; 9 positions match TRBD2. CDR3 size: 10 residues. Trimming at V came to 6 bases and at J to 9 bases, leaving 1 base not matched to a gene. Germline lookup yields CDR1 DFQATT and CDR2 SNEGSKA (reference sequence). CDR3 in amino acids: CSALAGTQYF. The CDR3 DNA sequence: TGCAGTGCGCTAGCGGGAACGCAGTATTTT.

Many counts were recorded for this clonotype. This chain connects TRBV12-3 or TRBV12-4 to TRBJ1-1; D perhaps matches TRBD1 (5 bases). The length of the CDR3 is 13 residues. Trimming removed 3 bases at V and 4 bases at J, with 9 bases between. The CDR3: CASSLVGTTEAFF. For the CDR3, the DNA is TGTGCCAGCAGTTTGGTGGGGACCACTGAAGCTTTCTTT.

This clonotype has a handful of counts. The rearrangement joins TRBV5-1 to TRBJ1-2; D is unclear. Per the germline V gene, CDR1 is SGHRS and CDR2 is YFSETQ. With 4 bases removed from V and 5 bases from J, the gap between germline ends came to 18 bases. The CDR3 has 15 amino acids. The CDR3: CASSTTYRDPYGYTF. The DNA for the CDR3 is TGCGCCAGCAGCACAACCTACAGAGATCCTTATGGCTACACCTTC. The full variable domain, its missing parts supplied by reference TRBV5-1 and TRBJ1-2, is KAGVTQTPRYLIKTRGQQVTLSCSPISGHRSVSWYQQTPGQGLQFLFEYFSETQRNKGNFPGRFSGRQFSNSRSEMNVSTLELGDSALYLCASSTTYRDPYGYTFGSGTRLTVV.

The V call is TRBV29-1, the J call TRBJ1-1; D unclear. Trimming removed 2 bases at V and 1 base at J, with 8 bases between. CDR1 is SQVTM and CDR2 is ANQGSEA in the germline V gene. This CDR3 has 13 amino acids. The CDR3, as DNA: TGCAGCGTTGAAAAGGTAGGGAACACTGAAGCTTTCTTT. Translated: CSVEKVGNTEAFF.

The rearrangement uses TRBV19 and TRBJ1-1; 7 bases align to TRBD1. With V trimmed by 7 bases and J by 6 bases, 17 bases remained unmatched. Per the germline V gene, CDR1 is LNHDA and CDR2 is SQIVND (reference sequence). The CDR3 has 16 amino acids. Here the CDR3 reads CASIDGGWTGAAEAFF. The CDR3 DNA follows: TGTGCCAGTATTGATGGGGGCTGGACAGGAGCCGCTGAAGCTTTCTTT.

There are many counts of this clonotype. V gene TRBV6-2 or TRBV6-3 combines with J gene TRBJ2-2; TRBD2 is a possible D gene (6 bases). The CDR3 has 14 amino acids. Germline V gives CDR1 MNHEY, CDR2 SVGEGT. Trimming pared 4 bases from V and 4 bases from J, leaving 10 bases between. The CDR3 DNA sequence: TGTGCCAGCAGTTTCTTCGGGGGCACCGGGGAGCTGTTTTTT. Residues: CASSFFGGTGELFF.

This sequence joins TRBV29-1 and TRBJ2-2; D not resolved. From germline, CDR1 is SQVTM and CDR2 ANQGSEA. V was trimmed by 4 bases and J by 4 bases, leaving 7 bases between them. The CDR3 length is 12 residues. As DNA, the CDR3 is TGCAGCGTTGTCCGAGCCACCGGGGAGCTGTTTTTT. The encoded protein is CSVVRATGELFF.

This clonotype was observed a handful of times. This chain joins TRBV5-6 and TRBJ2-2; TRBD2 is a possible D gene (6 bases). There are 15 residues in the CDR3. In germline, CDR1 is SGHDT, CDR2 YYEEEE. V lost 7 bases and J 5 bases, leaving 18 bases between the germline ends. DNA of the CDR3: TGTGCCAGCTCCCGGCGGGAAACTAGAACCGGGGAGCTGTTTTTT. Residues: CASSRRETRTGELFF.

This clonotype turned up a few times. The gene calls are TRBV29-1 and TRBJ2-2; 8 nucleotides match TRBD2. The CDR3 has 15 residues. V trimming: 4 bases; J trimming: 0 bases; junction bases outside the gene matches: 4. Germline V gene lookup returns CDR1 SQVTM and CDR2 ANQGSEA. This CDR3 reads CSVGTSLANTGELFF. The CDR3, as DNA: TGCAGCGTTGGGACTAGCCTAGCGAACACCGGGGAGCTGTTTTTT.

This chain links TRBV5-5 with TRBJ2-5; 8 positions match TRBD2. The CDR3 is 15 residues long. Trimming at V came to 1 base and at J to 5 bases, leaving 7 bases not matched to a gene. Per germline, CDR1 SGHKS and CDR2 YYEKEE (reference sequence). CDR3 loop: CASSLKSGSEETQYF. CDR3 sequence (DNA): TGTGCCAGCAGCTTGAAAAGCGGGAGTGAGGAGACCCAGTACTTC.

Concerning this clonotype itself: Possible read error: a much larger clone is one base away. This chain links TRBV7-9 with TRBJ1-2, with 9 bases aligning to TRBD1. CDR1 and CDR2 from the germline V gene are SEHNR and FQNEAQ (reference sequence). This CDR3 region has 15 residues. The CDR3 spells CASSSGQGPGYGCTF. The CDR3 nucleotides are TGTGCCAGCAGCTCTGGACAGGGGCCTGGCTATGGCTGCACCTTC.

This clonotype was seen repeatedly, ten times or more. The rearrangement joins TRBV9 to TRBJ1-1; possibly TRBD1 for D (5 bases). Germline CDR1 SGDLS, CDR2 YYNGEE. V gave up 3 bases and J gave up 1 base, with 10 bases separating them. CDR3 size: 14 residues. The CDR3 nucleotides are TGTGCCAGCAGCGCTGGCGGGGGGAACACTGAAGCTTTCTTT. Translation gives CASSAGGGNTEAFF.

This clonotype was detected many times. The chain has TRBV27 and TRBJ2-3; D might be TRBD1 or TRBD2, each matching 5 bases. Looked up from germline, CDR1 is MNHEY and CDR2 is SMNVEV (reference sequence). The CDR3 totals 15 residues. The V end was cut by 5 bases, the J end by 6 bases, with 18 bases between. CDR3 protein: CASSLMIGTLDTQYF. The CDR3, as DNA: TGTGCCAGCAGTCTAATGATAGGGACCCTGGATACGCAGTATTTT.

This clonotype appeared many times. This sequence joins TRBV6-2 or TRBV6-3 and TRBJ2-3, with D unclear. CDR1 is MNHEY and CDR2 is SVGEGT in the germline V gene. Trimming stripped 8 bases from V and 3 bases from J, with 3 bases between. CDR3 length: 10 residues. The CDR3 loop reads CASATDTQYF. The CDR3 bases are TGTGCCAGCGCGACAGATACGCAGTATTTT.